This T cell receptor (beta chain) was retrieved from a study of cytomegalovirus exposure and HLA in healthy donors. V lost 5 bases, J lost 3 bases, and 0 bases stayed unmatched. Germline-derived CDR1 and CDR2 are SGHNT and YENEEA. This CDR3 is 12 amino acids long. The study sampled nominally healthy donors, though unrecorded immune exposures were likely. Primers: 60 Vbeta forward and 13 Jbeta reverse. Assay used: immunoSEQ multiplex PCR; TCRdb lists only in-frame clones, some missing. Of around 150,000 clones detected, about two thirds appear once; the ten largest clones hold more than 2.5%. A remark on this clone: The antigen is unknown.

General study findings and limits: It is likely that the observed cluster of highly shared sequence variants was a sequencing artifact.

The receptor was isolated from a woman aged 30 to 39 in good health and CMV-seronegative. What was sequenced was PBMCs. J is TRBJ2-5 and V is TRBV11-3; 7 bases fit TRBD2. CDR3 DNA: TGTGCCAGCAGCCGGGGGGAAGAGACCCAGTACTTC. It codes for CASSRGEETQYF.